This TCR beta chain was sequenced for a study of T cell repertoires in cytomegalovirus infection. Across the whole study: Recently described HLA-C-restricted plus well-studied HLA-B-restricted CMV epitopes were used. CMV infection and matching HLA type were both indicated by public TCR beta signatures. General study findings and limits: The study found HLA-C-restricted CMV-specific TCR beta clonotypes dominating the ex vivo response.

Concerning this clonotype: Its target is unknown.

TCRdb re-analysed the reads in MiXCR, keeping a single row per CDR3 protein. The repertoire includes 300,000 to 400,000 distinct CDR3 sequences, approximately 25% of them detected once, and 10% to 15% sits in the top ten. Trimming shortened V by 1 base and J by 4 bases, and 10 bases separated the two germline ends. Germline V gives CDR1 SGHVS, CDR2 FNYEAQ. The CDR3 totals 14 residues. This rearrangement joins TRBV7-6 to TRBJ1-2; D is unclear. This TCR derives from a human donor in good health (CMV status not recorded). Some clones in this sample may be carry-over from other donors' samples. The material was cultured PBMCs, obtained from culture after CMV antigen stimulation. The CDR3 sequence is CASSLVADPYGYTF. In DNA form, the CDR3 reads TGTGCCAGCAGCTTAGTGGCAGACCCCTATGGCTACACCTTC.